Shown below are 6 T cell receptor beta chains from a single sample sequenced in a study of blood T cells in healthy people across ages. A sample-barcoded 5' primer and a J-beta primer mix were used in a second PCR of roughly 7 to 11 cycles. TCRdb independently ran MiXCR on the 5' RACE reads; one entry per CDR3 protein. The table has about 1.8 million distinct CDR3 sequences, roughly 52% seen once. The sequenced material came from blood. All receptors come from a woman aged 40-49 years in good health.

Here the CDR3 reads CAIDRDSLETQYF. In DNA, the CDR3 is TGTGCCATCGATAGGGACAGCTTGGAGACCCAGTACTTC. The gene calls are TRBV10-3 and TRBJ2-5; 7 bases match TRBD1. Losses at the gene ends were 8 bases for V and 5 bases for J; bases not matched to a gene: 8. Germline lookup yields CDR1 ENHRY and CDR2 SYGVKD. There are 13 residues in the CDR3.

J is TRBJ2-7 and V is TRBV6-5; TRBD2 matches 8 bases. The germline CDR1 and CDR2 sequences are MNHEY and SVGAGI. The V segment lost 6 bases and the J segment 3 bases; nucleotides outside the gene matches: 7. This CDR3 is 14 amino acids long. The CDR3 reads CASRPGGQGYEQYF. CDR3 DNA sequence: TGTGCCAGCAGACCGGGGGGGCAGGGCTACGAGCAGTACTTC.

This clonotype showed up just once. J is TRBJ2-1 and V is TRBV6-2 or TRBV6-3; TRBD2 matches 11 bases. Germline V gene lookup returns CDR1 MNHEY and CDR2 SVGEGT. CDR3 size: 15 residues. J was trimmed by 9 bases and V by 6 bases; bases with no gene match: 10. CDR3 protein: CASRASGGPRGEQFF. The CDR3, as DNA: TGTGCCAGCAGGGCTAGCGGGGGGCCTAGGGGTGAGCAGTTCTTC.

This clonotype has only a few counts. The V and J genes are TRBV20-1 and TRBJ2-3; TRBD2 matches at 8 bases. The V and J ends lost 8 bases and 5 bases, in that order; junction bases with no gene match: 6. This CDR3 is built from 12 residues. CDR1 DFQATT and CDR2 SNEGSKA come from the germline V gene (reference sequence). The CDR3 loop reads CSRGGGLDTQYF. The CDR3 DNA reads as TGCAGTAGGGGCGGGGGGTTAGATACGCAGTATTTT.

The chain couples TRBV7-2 to TRBJ2-1; 7 bases fit TRBD2. V was clipped by 5 bases and J by 4 bases; unmatched bases: 8. The CDR3 covers 15 residues. The V gene's germline CDR1 is SGHTA and CDR2 FQGNSA. This CDR3 is CASSPPGRAYNEQFF. CDR3 nucleotides: TGTGCCAGCAGCCCACCAGGGAGGGCTTACAATGAGCAGTTCTTC.

The chain has TRBV6-1 and TRBJ2-3; TRBD2 is a possible D gene (6 bases). Deletions cut 2 bases from V and 2 bases from J, with 14 bases between. The germline V gene has CDR1 MNHNS and CDR2 SASEGT. This CDR3 has 16 residues. CDR3 region: CASSESEGLSTDTQYF. The CDR3, as DNA: TGTGCCAGCAGTGAATCGGAGGGATTATCCACAGATACGCAGTATTTT.